This TCR beta chain is drawn from a study of molecular identifiers for immune sequencing clone quantification (dated by TCRdb to about 2018). Study-wide context: For a replicate experiment, RNA from around 18,000 or 91,000 naive CD8 T cells was divided into five aliquots, and four of the five aliquots were sequenced. CD8 T cells were used in a methods study to benchmark molecular-identifier clustering-based TCR repertoire sequencing (MIDCIRS) and TCR RNA copy counting.

The method behind the library was PCR. TCRdb shows the sequencer as Illumina HiSeq 4000. Preparation of bulk TCR libraries followed a previously described approach, with the TCR primers listed in Table S5. The Qiagen AllPrep DNA/RNA kit was used to purify total RNA. Before analysis, reads from multiple sequencing runs of one library were combined. The original methods were these. Reads were retained only if the reads had an exact TCR constant sequence, and the retained reads were trimmed to 150 nt and grouped according to their 12-nt molecular barcodes. Reads within each barcode group were sub-clustered using a 15% Levenshtein threshold, and quality-weighted consensus sequences were constructed for each RNA molecule. Non-functional sequences were removed, as were lower-count sequences one edit away from another. Barcode sub-clusters with fewer than 20% of the maximum read count were removed, based on fitting two negative binomial distributions. Clones were called with MiXCR by TCRdb after fastp trimmed the public reads at Q25, and only in-frame beta chains were retained. Each entry merges the rows of one CDR3 protein and shows their most common DNA and genes. These V and J calls rely on TCRdb rather than the paper's analysis. The sample table lists approximately 670,000 distinct CDR3 sequences, 20% of them with a count of one. 0.85% to 0.9% of the sample rests with the top ten.

Findings and caveats that apply to the study as a whole: Modeling indicated approximately 3 TCR RNA copies recovered per cell, compared with around 11 by digital PCR, which implies a capture efficiency of 25% to 35%. Identical TCR molecules sharing a barcode could cause highly expanded clone sizes to be underestimated. Naive libraries contained spiked-in Jurkat TCR RNA (around eleven copies' worth), which is not part of the donor repertoire. When barcode sub-clustering was not used, chimeric consensus sequences inflated TCR diversity, with chimeras reaching as high as 47%. Even against a background of 850,000 to 1,000,000 naive CD8 T cells, spiked-in Jurkat TCR RNA amounting to a single cell's worth was reported to be detectable. In CMV-specific effector cells, over 97% of molecules were held by clones above 20 RNA copies, whereas under 1% of molecules were held by such clones in naive cells.

This clonotype was counted at least ten times. Which antigen it targets is not known. No base qualities exist here, and no much larger clone lies one base off it. Libraries of naive CD8 T cells were generated from about 21,000 to 970,000 sorted cells, with 10%, 30% or 50% of the purified RNA used. On a BD FACSAria II, naive CD8 T cells were FACS-sorted as CD8+CD4-CCR7+CD45RA+ and collected into RLT Plus buffer. To test detection sensitivity, Jurkat RNA equal to about nine TCR copies was added to samples of about 20,000-1,000,000 naive CD8 T cells. Enrichment of CD8 T cells was performed with RosetteSep CD8+ T Cell Enrichment Cocktail and Ficoll-Paque, after which ACK red cell lysis was carried out. Sequencing was performed on naive CD8+ T cells from blood, with Jurkat cell RNA spiked in. In the paper's terms, the cell subset or site label means: FACS-sorted CD8+CD4-CCR7+CD45RA+ naive T cells. The clonotype was recovered from a human donor in good health. Some libraries in this study had Jurkat cell RNA spiked in.

The CDR3 reads as follows: CASSLGAVYEQYF. The sequenced DNA: TGTGCCAGCAGCTTAGGGGCGGTGTACGAGCAGTACTTC. The chain uses TRBV7-9 and TRBJ2-7; the D gene lacks a confident call. Inclusive of the bounding cysteine and phenylalanine, the CDR3 is 13 residues long. Here the CDR3 DNA is all that survives: 39 bases in frame from base 1. CDR1 and CDR2 are read off the germline V gene (reference sequence) as SEHNR and FQNEAQ. V is pared back by 1 base and J by 4 bases, with 8 bases lying between the germline termini.